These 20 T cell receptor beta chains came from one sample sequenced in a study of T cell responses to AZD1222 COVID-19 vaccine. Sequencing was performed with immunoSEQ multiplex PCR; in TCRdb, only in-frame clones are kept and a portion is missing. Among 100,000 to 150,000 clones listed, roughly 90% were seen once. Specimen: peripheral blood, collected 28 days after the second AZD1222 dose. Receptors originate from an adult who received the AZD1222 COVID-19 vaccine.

Here the CDR3 DNA reads TGTGCCAGCAGCCCTGAGGCAGGGGGTAATCAGCCCCAGCATTTT. As protein: CASSPEAGGNQPQHF. The chain combines TRBV6-2 or TRBV6-3 with TRBJ1-5, with 7 bases matching TRBD1. Germline values: CDR1 MNHEY, CDR2 SVGEGT. CDR3 length: 15 amino acids. Trimming took 6 bases from V and 4 from J; bases not matched to a gene: 9.

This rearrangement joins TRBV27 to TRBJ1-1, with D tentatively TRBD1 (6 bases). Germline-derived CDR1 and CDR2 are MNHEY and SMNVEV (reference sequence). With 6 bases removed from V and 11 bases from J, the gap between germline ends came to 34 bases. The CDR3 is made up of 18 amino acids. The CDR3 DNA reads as TGTGCCAGCAGCCAACCTGGGGGGGCGTTGGGAGGGTATCGGAGGGCTTTCTTT. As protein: CASSQPGGALGGYRRAFF.

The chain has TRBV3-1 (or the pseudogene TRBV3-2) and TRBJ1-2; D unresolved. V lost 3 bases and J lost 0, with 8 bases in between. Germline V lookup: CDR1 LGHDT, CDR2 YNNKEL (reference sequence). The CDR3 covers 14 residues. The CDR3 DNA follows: TGTGCCAGCAGCCAGAGGGCGGCTAACTATGGCTACACCTTC. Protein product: CASSQRAANYGYTF.

The CDR3 nucleotides read TGTGCCTCGACAGGGAGGGGGAATAATTCACCCCTCCACTTT. It specifies CASTGRGNNSPLHF. The gene calls are TRBV30 and TRBJ1-6, with TRBD1 identical over 7 bases. CDR1 and CDR2 (germline): GTSNPN, SVGIG (reference sequence). The CDR3 has 14 residues. V lost 7 bases to trimming and J lost 5 bases; unmatched junction nucleotides: 8.

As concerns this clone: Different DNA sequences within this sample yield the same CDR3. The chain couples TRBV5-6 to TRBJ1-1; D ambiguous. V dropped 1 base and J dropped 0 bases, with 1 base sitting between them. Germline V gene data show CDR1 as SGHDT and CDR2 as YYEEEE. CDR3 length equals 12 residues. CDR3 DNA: TGTGCCAGCAGCTTGCTGAACACTGAAGCTTTCTTT. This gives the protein CASSLLNTEAFF.

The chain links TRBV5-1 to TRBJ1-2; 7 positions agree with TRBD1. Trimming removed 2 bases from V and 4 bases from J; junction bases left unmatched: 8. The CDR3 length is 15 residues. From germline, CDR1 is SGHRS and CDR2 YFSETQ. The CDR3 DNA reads TGCGCCAGCAGCTTAGGAACAGGGGCCTCCTATGGCTACACCTTC. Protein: CASSLGTGASYGYTF. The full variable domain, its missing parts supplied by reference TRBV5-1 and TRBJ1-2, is KAGVTQTPRYLIKTRGQQVTLSCSPISGHRSVSWYQQTPGQGLQFLFEYFSETQRNKGNFPGRFSGRQFSNSRSEMNVSTLELGDSALYLCASSLGTGASYGYTFGSGTRLTVV.

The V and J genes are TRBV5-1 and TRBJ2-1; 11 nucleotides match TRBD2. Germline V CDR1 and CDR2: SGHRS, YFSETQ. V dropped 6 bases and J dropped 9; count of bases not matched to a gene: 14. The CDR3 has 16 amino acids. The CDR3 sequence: CASTFLAGGPSGEQFF. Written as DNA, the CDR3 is TGCGCCAGCACGTTCTTAGCGGGAGGGCCCTCGGGTGAGCAGTTCTTC.

CDR3 residues: CASSSQGVGTEAFF. DNA of the CDR3: TGTGCCAGTAGTTCTCAGGGCGTGGGCACTGAAGCTTTCTTT. The rearrangement links TRBV19 to TRBJ1-1, with TRBD1 as a possible D gene (5 bases). The germline CDR1 and CDR2 sequences are LNHDA and SQIVND (reference sequence). The CDR3 totals 14 residues. Trimming cost V 5 bases and J 4 bases, with 14 bases left between them.

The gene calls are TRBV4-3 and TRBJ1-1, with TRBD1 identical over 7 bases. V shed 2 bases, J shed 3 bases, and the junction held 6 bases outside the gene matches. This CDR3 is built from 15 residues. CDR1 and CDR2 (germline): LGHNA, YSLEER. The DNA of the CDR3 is TGCGCCAGCAGCCAACAAACAGGGGCTGACACTGAAGCTTTCTTT. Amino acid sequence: CASSQQTGADTEAFF.

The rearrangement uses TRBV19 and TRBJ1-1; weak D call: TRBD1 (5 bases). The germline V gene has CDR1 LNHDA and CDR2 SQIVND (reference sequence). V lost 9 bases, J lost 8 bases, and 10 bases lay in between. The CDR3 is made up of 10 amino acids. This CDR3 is CASKGTEAFF. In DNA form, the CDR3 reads TGTGCCAGCAAAGGGACCGAAGCTTTCTTT.

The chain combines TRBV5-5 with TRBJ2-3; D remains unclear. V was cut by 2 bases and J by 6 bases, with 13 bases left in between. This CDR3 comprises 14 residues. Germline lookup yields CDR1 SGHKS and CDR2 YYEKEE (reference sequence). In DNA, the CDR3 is TGTGCCAGCAGCTTCGCTCGCCCCTCGGATACGCAGTATTTT. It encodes CASSFARPSDTQYF.

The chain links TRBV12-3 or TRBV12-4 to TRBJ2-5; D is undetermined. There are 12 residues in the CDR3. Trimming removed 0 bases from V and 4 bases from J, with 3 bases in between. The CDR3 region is CASSLAPETQYF. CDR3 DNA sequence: TGTGCCAGCAGTTTAGCTCCAGAGACCCAGTACTTC.

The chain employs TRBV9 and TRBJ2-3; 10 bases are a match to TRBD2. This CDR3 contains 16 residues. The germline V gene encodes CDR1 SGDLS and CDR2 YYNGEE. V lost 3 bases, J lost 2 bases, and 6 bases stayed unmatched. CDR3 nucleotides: TGTGCCAGCAGCGGATCTAGCGGGAGACCCACAGATACGCAGTATTTT. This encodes CASSGSSGRPTDTQYF. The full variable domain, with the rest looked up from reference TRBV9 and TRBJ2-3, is DSGVTQTPKHLITATGQRVTLRCSPRSGDLSVYWYQQSLDQGLQFLIQYYNGEERAKGNILERFSAQQFPDLHSELNLSSLELGDSALYFCASSGSSGRPTDTQYFGPGTRLTVL.

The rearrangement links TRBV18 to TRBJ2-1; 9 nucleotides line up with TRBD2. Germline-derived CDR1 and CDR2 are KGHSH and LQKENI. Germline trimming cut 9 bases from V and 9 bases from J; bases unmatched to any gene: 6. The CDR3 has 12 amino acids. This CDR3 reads CASHARGGEQFF. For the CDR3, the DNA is TGTGCCAGTCATGCGCGGGGGGGTGAGCAGTTCTTC.

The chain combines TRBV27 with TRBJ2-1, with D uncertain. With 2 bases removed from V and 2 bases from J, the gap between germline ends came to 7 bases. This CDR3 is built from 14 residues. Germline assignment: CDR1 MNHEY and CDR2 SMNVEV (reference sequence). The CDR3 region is CASSLHRAYNEQFF. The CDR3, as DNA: TGTGCCAGCAGTTTACACCGGGCCTACAATGAGCAGTTCTTC.

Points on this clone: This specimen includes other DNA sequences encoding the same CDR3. Here the CDR3 reads CASSLGTNEQFF. The DNA of the CDR3 is TGTGCCAGCAGTCTCGGGACAAATGAGCAGTTCTTC. The genes are TRBV7-9 and TRBJ2-1, with TRBD1 as a possible D gene (6 bases). The CDR3 contains 12 residues. Germline V gives CDR1 SEHNR, CDR2 FQNEAQ (reference sequence). The V end lost 6 bases, the J end lost 7 bases, and 10 bases lay between the germline ends.

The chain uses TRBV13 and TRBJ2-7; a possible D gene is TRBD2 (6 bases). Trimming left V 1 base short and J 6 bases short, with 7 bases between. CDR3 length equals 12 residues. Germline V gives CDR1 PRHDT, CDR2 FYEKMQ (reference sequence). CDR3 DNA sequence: TGTGCCAGCAGCTTAGTGGGGGGCGAGCAGTACTTC. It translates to CASSLVGGEQYF.

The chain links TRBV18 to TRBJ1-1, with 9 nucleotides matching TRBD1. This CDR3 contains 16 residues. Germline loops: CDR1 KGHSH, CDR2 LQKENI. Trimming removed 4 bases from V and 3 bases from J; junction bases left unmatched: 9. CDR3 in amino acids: CASSLTTGGQDTEAFF. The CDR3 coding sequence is TGTGCCAGCTCACTTACAACAGGGGGCCAGGACACTGAAGCTTTCTTT.

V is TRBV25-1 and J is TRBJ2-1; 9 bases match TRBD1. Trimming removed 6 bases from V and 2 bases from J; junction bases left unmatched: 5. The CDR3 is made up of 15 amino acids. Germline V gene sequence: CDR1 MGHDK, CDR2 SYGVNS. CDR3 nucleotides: TGTGCCAGCAGGGAGGACAGGGGCGCCTACAATGAGCAGTTCTTC. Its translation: CASREDRGAYNEQFF.

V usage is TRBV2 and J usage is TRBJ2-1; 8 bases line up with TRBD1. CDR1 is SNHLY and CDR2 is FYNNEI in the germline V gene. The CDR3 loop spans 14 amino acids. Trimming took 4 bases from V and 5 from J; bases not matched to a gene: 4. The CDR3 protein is CASSGDRWHNEQFF. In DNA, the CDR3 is TGTGCCAGCAGTGGGGACAGGTGGCACAATGAGCAGTTCTTC. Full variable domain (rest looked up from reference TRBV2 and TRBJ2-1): EPEVTQTPSHQVTQMGQEVILRCVPISNHLYFYWYRQILGQKVEFLVSFYNNEISEKSEIFDDQFSVERPDGSNFTLKIRSTKLEDSAMYFCASSGDRWHNEQFFGPGTRLTVL.